The entry below gives a single T cell receptor (beta chain) sequence along with its context. What it recognizes is unknown. Generated by immunoSEQ multiplex PCR, the TCRdb table keeps only in-frame clones and is missing some. Seen here are about 170,000 clones, 80% to 90% observed once, and the top ten hold around 2.4%. These data originate in a study of cytomegalovirus exposure and HLA in healthy donors. General study results and limits: Cytomegalovirus-associated TCR beta chains were listed, numbering 150 to 200.

In germline, CDR1 is LNHNV, CDR2 YYDKDF (reference sequence). The germline V and J ends were trimmed by 1 base and 2 bases, with 12 bases remaining between them. This CDR3 has 15 residues. This chain links TRBV15 with TRBJ2-7; TRBD2 is a possible D gene (5 bases). The sample comprised PBMCs. The TCR comes from a woman under 30 in good health and CMV-seronegative. As DNA, the CDR3 is TGTGCCACCAGCAGAGCGGGGTATAGCACCTACGAGCAGTACTTC. Its translation: CATSRAGYSTYEQYF. The full variable domain, its missing parts supplied by reference TRBV15 and TRBJ2-7, is DAMVIQNPRYQVTQFGKPVTLSCSQTLNHNVMYWYQQKSSQAPKLLFHYYDKDFNNEADTPDNFQSRRPNTSFCFLDIRSPGLGDTAMYLCATSRAGYSTYEQYFGPGTRLTVT.